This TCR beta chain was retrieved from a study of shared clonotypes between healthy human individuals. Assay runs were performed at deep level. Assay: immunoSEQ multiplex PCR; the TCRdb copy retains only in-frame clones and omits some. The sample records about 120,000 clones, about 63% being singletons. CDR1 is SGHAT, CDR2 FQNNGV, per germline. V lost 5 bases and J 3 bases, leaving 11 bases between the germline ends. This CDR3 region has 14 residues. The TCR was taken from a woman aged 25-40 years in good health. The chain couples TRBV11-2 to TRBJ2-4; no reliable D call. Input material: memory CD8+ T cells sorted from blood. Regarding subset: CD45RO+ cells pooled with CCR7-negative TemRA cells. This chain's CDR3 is CASSPKYGKNIQYF. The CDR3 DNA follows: TGTGCCAGCAGCCCAAAGTATGGCAAAAACATTCAGTACTTC.